Presented here are 16 T cell receptor beta chains from one specimen sequenced in a study of T cell responses to AZD1222 COVID-19 vaccine (dated by TCRdb to the early 2020s). This sample's time point label indicates: baseline before first vaccination. Library prep was done by the immunoSEQ multiplex PCR assay. The table comes from immuneACCESS by way of TCRdb, which keeps in-frame sequences with V and J called. Part of the clones is missing from these tables; in studies checked, under half for an unresolved V gene and the rest for unknown reasons. Counted in this sample were around 100,000 clones; 65% to 85% of them appeared once. Of the sample, about 9.5% is held by the ten largest clones. This sample comprised peripheral blood, obtained on day 0 of AZD1222 vaccination. These receptors all stem from an adult in good health.

The V call is TRBV27, the J call TRBJ2-1; 7 positions match TRBD2. CDR3 length: 16 residues. Germline trimming cut 0 bases from V and 0 bases from J; bases unmatched to any gene: 2. CDR1 and CDR2 (germline): MNHEY, SMNVEV (reference sequence). Here the CDR3 reads CASSLSRGSSYNEQFF. As DNA, the CDR3 is TGTGCCAGCAGTTTATCACGCGGGAGCTCCTACAATGAGCAGTTCTTC.

V and J are TRBV6-5 and TRBJ1-2; D is unresolved. Trimming took off 2 bases at V and 0 bases at J, with 13 bases between the two ends. This CDR3 contains 16 residues. Germline CDR1 reads MNHEY; CDR2 reads SVGAGI. DNA of the CDR3: TGTGCCAGCAGTTACGGCCTTTGGGGAGCTAACTATGGCTACACCTTC. This encodes CASSYGLWGANYGYTF.

The rearrangement joins TRBV4-1 to TRBJ2-5, with TRBD1 identical over 9 bases. V trimming: 4 bases; J trimming: 0 bases; junction bases outside the gene matches: 3. This CDR3 region has 15 residues. The germline CDR1 and CDR2 sequences are MGHRA and YSYEKL. CDR3 sequence: CASSRTGVNQETQYF. CDR3 in DNA: TGCGCCAGCAGCCGGACAGGGGTAAACCAAGAGACCCAGTACTTC.

This chain links TRBV6-6 with TRBJ1-6; TRBD1 agrees at 7 bases. Germline CDR1 is MNHNY and CDR2 is SVGAGI (reference sequence). The V segment lost 8 bases and the J segment 3 bases; nucleotides outside the gene matches: 4. The CDR3 length is 14 residues. The CDR3, as DNA: TGTGCCAGCGGGGCAGGGGGCTATAATTCACCCCTCCACTTT. This gives the protein CASGAGGYNSPLHF.

V is TRBV7-2 and J is TRBJ2-1, with 8 positions matching TRBD2. Germline V gene lookup returns CDR1 SGHTA and CDR2 FQGNSA. The CDR3 consists of 16 residues. The J segment lost 4 bases and the V segment lost 5 bases, leaving 10 bases of the junction unmatched. CDR3 coding DNA: TGTGCCAGCAGCCCGGACTCGCGGGGGGCATACAATGAGCAGTTCTTC. Residues: CASSPDSRGAYNEQFF. The variable domain in full, completed from reference TRBV7-2 and TRBJ2-1, reads GAGVSQSPSNKVTEKGKDVELRCDPISGHTALYWYRQSLGQGLEFLIYFQGNSAPDKSGLPSDRFSAERTGGSVSTLTIQRTQQEDSAVYLCASSPDSRGAYNEQFFGPGTRLTVL.

The chain joins TRBV7-3 to TRBJ2-1; 9 nucleotides agree with TRBD1. Germline-derived CDR1 and CDR2 are SGHTA and FQGTGA. Trimming cost V 6 bases and J 6 bases; bases outside gene matches: 6. The CDR3 loop spans 14 amino acids. The chain's CDR3 is CASSSGTGTNEQFF. CDR3 DNA: TGTGCCAGCAGTTCCGGGACAGGGACCAATGAGCAGTTCTTC.

This clone was seen a few times. This chain joins TRBV6-5 and TRBJ2-7, with a weak D call TRBD1 (6 bases). The CDR3 is made up of 16 amino acids. Between the trimmed V and J ends, which lost 0 bases and 2 bases, there was a span of 14 bases. Germline V gives CDR1 MNHEY, CDR2 SVGAGI. The CDR3 is CASSYSAQGSTYEQYF. The CDR3 DNA reads as TGTGCCAGCAGTTACTCTGCCCAGGGGTCTACCTACGAGCAGTACTTC.

The rearrangement joins TRBV10-3 to TRBJ2-2, with 14 bases that match TRBD2. The germline V gene encodes CDR1 ENHRY and CDR2 SYGVKD. The V segment lost 6 bases and the J segment 5 bases; nucleotides outside the gene matches: 5. This CDR3 is 16 amino acids long. The CDR3 bases are TGTGCCATCAGCCTTGGGACTAGCGGGAGAACCGGGGAGCTGTTTTTT. Translation gives CAISLGTSGRTGELFF.

J is TRBJ2-7 and V is TRBV2; no clear D. V was cut by 8 bases and J by 2 bases, with 7 bases left in between. The CDR3 length is 11 residues. CDR1 SNHLY and CDR2 FYNNEI come from the germline V gene. The CDR3 loop is CASAATYEQYF. Here the CDR3 DNA reads TGTGCCAGCGCAGCAACCTACGAGCAGTACTTC. The full variable domain, completed using reference TRBV2 and TRBJ2-7, is EPEVTQTPSHQVTQMGQEVILRCVPISNHLYFYWYRQILGQKVEFLVSFYNNEISEKSEIFDDQFSVERPDGSNFTLKIRSTKLEDSAMYFCASAATYEQYFGPGTRLTVT.

This chain joins TRBV11-2 and TRBJ1-6; D call uncertain. Germline loops: CDR1 SGHAT, CDR2 FQNNGV. Trimming cost V 5 bases and J 6 bases, with 8 bases left between them. CDR3 size: 13 residues. CDR3 in DNA: TGTGCCAGCAGCCCCAGGAGTAATTCACCCCTCCACTTT. Protein sequence: CASSPRSNSPLHF.

The rearrangement joins TRBV18 to TRBJ2-1, with D tentatively TRBD2 (5 bases). There are 14 residues in the CDR3. V gave up 4 bases and J gave up 8 bases, with 15 bases separating them. Looked up from germline, CDR1 is KGHSH and CDR2 is LQKENI. The CDR3 DNA reads TGTGCCAGCTCACTACTTGTCGGGGTATATGAGCAGTTCTTC. This codes for CASSLLVGVYEQFF.

The CDR3 loop is CASSVTGVVVYTF. The CDR3 DNA reads as TGTGCCAGTAGTGTGACAGGGGTAGTGGTCTACACCTTC. J is TRBJ1-2 and V is TRBV19, with 8 bases matching TRBD1. CDR3 length equals 13 residues. Per the germline V gene, CDR1 is LNHDA and CDR2 is SQIVND (reference sequence). Unmatched junction bases numbered 9, after V lost 5 bases and J lost 10 bases. Full variable domain (remainder filled in from reference TRBV19 and TRBJ1-2): DGGITQSPKYLFRKEGQNVTLSCEQNLNHDAMYWYRQDPGQGLRLIYYSQIVNDFQKGDIAEGYSVSREKKESFPLTVTSAQKNPTAFYLCASSVTGVVVYTFGSGTRLTVV.

This clone was recorded once. The J gene is TRBJ2-3, the V gene TRBV12-3 or TRBV12-4; D gene unclear. This CDR3 has 11 amino acids. Trimming took off 11 bases at V and 5 bases at J, with 11 bases between the two ends. The CDR3: CAAGWGDTQYF. The DNA for the CDR3 is TGTGCCGCCGGTTGGGGAGATACGCAGTATTTT.

This clone showed up just once. The J gene is TRBJ2-3, the V gene TRBV7-9, with TRBD2 as a possible D gene (6 bases). This CDR3 is 17 amino acids long. V was shortened by 4 bases and J by 4 bases, with 21 bases between the two germline ends. Germline V gene lookup returns CDR1 SEHNR and CDR2 FQNEAQ (reference sequence). CDR3 sequence (DNA): TGTGCCAGCAGCTCTCCTAGTTCCAGGCCGGGGGCAGATACGCAGTATTTT. This sequence encodes CASSSPSSRPGADTQYF.

The chain recombines TRBV3-1 (or the pseudogene TRBV3-2) with TRBJ2-1, with 7 bases identical to TRBD2. J was trimmed by 2 bases and V by 1 base; bases with no gene match: 2. The CDR3 sequence is 15 residues long. Per germline, CDR1 LGHDT and CDR2 YNNKEL (reference sequence). The CDR3 nucleotides are TGTGCCAGCAGCCAAGTCAGCGGGGCCTACAATGAGCAGTTCTTC. This gives the protein CASSQVSGAYNEQFF.

V is TRBV2 and J is TRBJ2-7, with D tentatively TRBD1 or TRBD2 (5 bases each). Trimming took 0 bases from V and 4 from J, leaving 13 bases between them. Germline CDR1 is SNHLY and CDR2 is FYNNEI. The CDR3 sequence is 15 residues long. CDR3 loop: CASSEAAGAGYEQYF. Here the CDR3 DNA reads TGTGCCAGCAGTGAAGCCGCCGGGGCCGGGTACGAGCAGTACTTC.